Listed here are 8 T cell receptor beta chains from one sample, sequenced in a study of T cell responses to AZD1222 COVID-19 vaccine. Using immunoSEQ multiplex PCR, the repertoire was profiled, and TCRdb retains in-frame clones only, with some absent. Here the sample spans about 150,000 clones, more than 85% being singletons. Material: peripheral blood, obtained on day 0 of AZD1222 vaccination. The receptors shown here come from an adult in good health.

This CDR3 reads CASSLGLAGATQYF. The CDR3, as DNA: TGTGCCAGCAGCCTGGGACTAGCTGGCGCTACGCAGTATTTT. The genes are TRBV7-2 and TRBJ2-3, with 9 bases fitting TRBD2. Trimming at V came to 5 bases and at J to 8 bases, leaving 8 bases not matched to a gene. CDR3 length: 14 residues. The germline V gene encodes CDR1 SGHTA and CDR2 FQGNSA. Using reference TRBV7-2 and TRBJ2-3 for the parts outside the CDR3, the full variable domain is GAGVSQSPSNKVTEKGKDVELRCDPISGHTALYWYRQSLGQGLEFLIYFQGNSAPDKSGLPSDRFSAERTGGSVSTLTIQRTQQEDSAVYLCASSLGLAGATQYFGPGTRLTVL.

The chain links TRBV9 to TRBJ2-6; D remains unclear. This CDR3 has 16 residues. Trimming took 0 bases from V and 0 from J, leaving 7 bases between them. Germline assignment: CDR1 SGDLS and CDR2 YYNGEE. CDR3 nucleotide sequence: TGTGCCAGCAGCGTAGGGCATGTCTCTGGGGCCAACGTCCTGACTTTC. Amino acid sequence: CASSVGHVSGANVLTF.

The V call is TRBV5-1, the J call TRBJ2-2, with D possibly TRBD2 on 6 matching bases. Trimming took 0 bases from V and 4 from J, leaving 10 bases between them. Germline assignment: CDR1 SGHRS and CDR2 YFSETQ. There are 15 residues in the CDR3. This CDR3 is CASSLGGEVTGELFF. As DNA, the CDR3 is TGCGCCAGCAGCTTGGGAGGGGAGGTCACCGGGGAGCTGTTTTTT.

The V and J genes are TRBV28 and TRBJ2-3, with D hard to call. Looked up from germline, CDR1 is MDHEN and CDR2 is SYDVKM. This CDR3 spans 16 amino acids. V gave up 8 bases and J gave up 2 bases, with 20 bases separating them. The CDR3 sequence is CASAPGGPSLTDTQYF. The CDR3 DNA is TGTGCCAGCGCCCCTGGCGGACCCTCTCTCACAGATACGCAGTATTTT.

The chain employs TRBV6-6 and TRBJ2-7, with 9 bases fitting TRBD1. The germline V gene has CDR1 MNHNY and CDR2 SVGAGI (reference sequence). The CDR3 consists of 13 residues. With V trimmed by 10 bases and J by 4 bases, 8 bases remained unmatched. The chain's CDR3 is CATTTGGGYEQYF. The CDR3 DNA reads TGTGCCACCACGACAGGGGGAGGGTACGAGCAGTACTTC.

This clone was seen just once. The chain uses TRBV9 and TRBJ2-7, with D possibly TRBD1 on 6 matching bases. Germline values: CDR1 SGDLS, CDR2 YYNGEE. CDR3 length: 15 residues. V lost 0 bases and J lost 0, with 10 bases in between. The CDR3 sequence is CASSVGGGLSYEQYF. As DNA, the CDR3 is TGTGCCAGCAGCGTAGGAGGGGGTCTCTCCTACGAGCAGTACTTC. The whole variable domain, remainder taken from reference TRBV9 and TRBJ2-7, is DSGVTQTPKHLITATGQRVTLRCSPRSGDLSVYWYQQSLDQGLQFLIQYYNGEERAKGNILERFSAQQFPDLHSELNLSSLELGDSALYFCASSVGGGLSYEQYFGPGTRLTVT.

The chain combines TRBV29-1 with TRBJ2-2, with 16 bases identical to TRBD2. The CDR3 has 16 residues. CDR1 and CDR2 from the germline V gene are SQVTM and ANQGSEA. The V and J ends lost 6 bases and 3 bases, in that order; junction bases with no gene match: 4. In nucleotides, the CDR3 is TGCAGCGTGGGACTAGCGGGGGGGCCGTACACCGGGGAGCTGTTTTTT. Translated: CSVGLAGGPYTGELFF.

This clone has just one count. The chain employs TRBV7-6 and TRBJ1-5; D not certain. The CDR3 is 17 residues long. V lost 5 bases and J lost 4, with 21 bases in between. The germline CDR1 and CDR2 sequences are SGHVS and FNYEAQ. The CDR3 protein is CASSHLEGLSGNQPQHF. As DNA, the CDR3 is TGTGCCAGCAGCCATCTCGAGGGCCTCTCAGGAAATCAGCCCCAGCATTTT.